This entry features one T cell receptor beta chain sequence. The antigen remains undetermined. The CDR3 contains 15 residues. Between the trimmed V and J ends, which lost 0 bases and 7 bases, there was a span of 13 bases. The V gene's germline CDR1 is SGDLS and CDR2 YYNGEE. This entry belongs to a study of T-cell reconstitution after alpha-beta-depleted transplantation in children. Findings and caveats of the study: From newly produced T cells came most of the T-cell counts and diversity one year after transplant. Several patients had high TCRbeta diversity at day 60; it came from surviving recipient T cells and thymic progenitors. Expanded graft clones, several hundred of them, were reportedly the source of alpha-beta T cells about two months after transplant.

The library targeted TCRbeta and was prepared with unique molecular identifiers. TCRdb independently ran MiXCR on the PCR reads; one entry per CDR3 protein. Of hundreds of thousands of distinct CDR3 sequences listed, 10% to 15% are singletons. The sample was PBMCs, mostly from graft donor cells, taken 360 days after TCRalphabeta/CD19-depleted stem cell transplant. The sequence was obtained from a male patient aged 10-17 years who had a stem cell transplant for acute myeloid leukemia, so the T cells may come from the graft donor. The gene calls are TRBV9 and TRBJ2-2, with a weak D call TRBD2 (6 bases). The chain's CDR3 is CASSVVGLANGELFF. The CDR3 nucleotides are TGTGCCAGCAGCGTAGTTGGGCTAGCGAACGGGGAGCTGTTTTTT.